A selection of T cell receptor beta chains follows, all from one sample in a study of neurological immune-mediated disorders. Each CDR3 protein gets one entry after TCRdb re-called the 5' RACE reads with MiXCR. The sample has fewer than 60,000 distinct CDR3 sequences, less than 4% seen once. Sequenced input: PBMCs. Receptor source: a man between 60 and 70 years old with multiple sclerosis. Each CDR3 is given with its conserved first and last residue. The order of the fields is clone size, V gene, J gene, D gene, CDR3 length, CDR3 DNA, CDR3 protein. The D gene is left open where the match is weak. Clone size appears in some rows only: once, few, many, or a class for an expanded clone.

abundance: many; v_gene: TRBV5-1; j_gene: TRBJ2-7; d_gene: TRBD1; len: 18; CDR3nt: TGCGCCAGCAGCCTCGATTCCCCGACAGGGAAAATCCCCTACGAGCAGTACTTC; CDR3aa: CASSLDSPTGKIPYEQYF
abundance: many; v_gene: TRBV20-1; j_gene: TRBJ2-5; d_gene: .; len: 13; CDR3nt: TGCAGTGCTATAGGGGAGTTGCGAGCGACCCAGTACTTC; CDR3aa: CSAIGELRATQYF
abundance: many; v_gene: TRBV27; j_gene: TRBJ2-6; d_gene: .; len: 17; CDR3nt: TGTGCCAGCAGTCCGCGGACTCCCTTTGGTGGGGCCAACGTCCTGACTTTC; CDR3aa: CASSPRTPFGGANVLTF
abundance: many; v_gene: TRBV20-1; j_gene: TRBJ1-5; d_gene: .; len: 13; CDR3nt: TGCAGTGCTAGAGAGGATAGCAATCAGCCCCAGCATTTT; CDR3aa: CSAREDSNQPQHF
abundance: many; v_gene: TRBV20-1; j_gene: TRBJ1-2; d_gene: .; len: 14; CDR3nt: TGCAGTGCTGGCCTTTTGGAGGGCTCGGGTGGCTACACCTTC; CDR3aa: CSAGLLEGSGGYTF
abundance: many; v_gene: TRBV24-1; j_gene: TRBJ2-2; d_gene: .; len: 12; CDR3nt: TGTGCCACCAGTGATCCCACCGGGGAGCTGTTTTTT; CDR3aa: CATSDPTGELFF
abundance: many; v_gene: TRBV20-1; j_gene: TRBJ1-1; d_gene: TRBD1; len: 14; CDR3nt: TGCAGTGCTAGGCTGGGACAGGCGAACACTGAAGCTTTCTTT; CDR3aa: CSARLGQANTEAFF
abundance: many; v_gene: TRBV7-2; j_gene: TRBJ2-7; d_gene: .; len: 15; CDR3nt: TGTGCCAGCAGCCGAGAGAGGGCAGGGCTGGGAGAGCAGTACTTC; CDR3aa: CASSRERAGLGEQYF
abundance: many; v_gene: TRBV5-1; j_gene: TRBJ2-7; d_gene: .; len: 13; CDR3nt: TGCGCCAGCAGCTTGCCCGACGACAGGCAACTGTACTTC; CDR3aa: CASSLPDDRQLYF
abundance: many; v_gene: TRBV10-2; j_gene: TRBJ2-1; d_gene: .; len: 15; CDR3nt: TGCGCCAGCACCGGTACAGGGAGCTCCTACAATGAGCAGTTCTTC; CDR3aa: CASTGTGSSYNEQFF
abundance: many; v_gene: TRBV20-1; j_gene: TRBJ2-3; d_gene: .; len: 15; CDR3nt: TGCAGTGCTCCCGGGCTTCTGGGTAGCACAGATACGCAGTATTTT; CDR3aa: CSAPGLLGSTDTQYF
abundance: many; v_gene: TRBV5-1; j_gene: TRBJ1-2; d_gene: .; len: 16; CDR3nt: TGCGCCAGCAGCTTGGGGGACACACAAGCCCTTTATGGCTACACCTTC; CDR3aa: CASSLGDTQALYGYTF
abundance: few; v_gene: TRBV20-1; j_gene: TRBJ1-5; d_gene: .; len: 15; CDR3nt: TGCAGTGCTAGAGTCCCCGGGGCGGTGGGTAAGACCCAGAATTTT; CDR3aa: CSARVPGAVGKTQNF
abundance: many; v_gene: TRBV15; j_gene: TRBJ2-3; d_gene: .; len: 12; CDR3nt: TGTGCCACATTGACAGCCCCGGATACGCAGTATTTT; CDR3aa: CATLTAPDTQYF
abundance: few; v_gene: TRBV12-3/TRBV12-4; j_gene: TRBJ2-1; d_gene: TRBD2; len: 15; CDR3nt: TGTGCCAGCAGCAGGACTAGCGGGGGTAGGAATGAGCAGTTCTTC; CDR3aa: CASSRTSGGRNEQFF
abundance: many; v_gene: TRBV20-1; j_gene: TRBJ1-5; d_gene: .; len: 14; CDR3nt: TGCAGTGCAATAATGTGGGCCGTTAATCAGCCCCAGCATTTT; CDR3aa: CSAIMWAVNQPQHF
abundance: many; v_gene: TRBV20-1; j_gene: TRBJ2-1; d_gene: TRBD2; len: 19; CDR3nt: TGCAGTGCTAGAGATCTAACATCGATAGGACTAGCGACGGACAATGAGCAGTTCTTC; CDR3aa: CSARDLTSIGLATDNEQFF
abundance: .; v_gene: TRBV29-1; j_gene: TRBJ1-1; d_gene: TRBD1; len: 14; CDR3nt: TGCAGCGTTGAGCCAGGGGGCCTGGGCACTGAAGCTTTCTTT; CDR3aa: CSVEPGGLGTEAFF
abundance: .; v_gene: TRBV20-1; j_gene: TRBJ2-7; d_gene: TRBD2; len: 14; CDR3nt: TGCAGTGCCCAGCAAGTAGCGGGGCGCTACGAGCAGTACTTC; CDR3aa: CSAQQVAGRYEQYF
abundance: few; v_gene: TRBV28; j_gene: TRBJ1-1; d_gene: .; len: 11; CDR3nt: TGTGCCAGCAGGGATAACACTGAAGCTTTCTTT; CDR3aa: CASRDNTEAFF
abundance: many; v_gene: TRBV6-5; j_gene: TRBJ2-7; d_gene: .; len: 14; CDR3nt: TGTGCCAGCAGTTACTCAGGGGACACCTACGAGCAGTACTTC; CDR3aa: CASSYSGDTYEQYF
abundance: many; v_gene: TRBV30; j_gene: TRBJ1-5; d_gene: TRBD1; len: 14; CDR3nt: TGTGCCTGTGAGGGGGACAGGGGCAATCAGCCCCAGCATTTT; CDR3aa: CACEGDRGNQPQHF
abundance: many; v_gene: TRBV18; j_gene: TRBJ2-7; d_gene: TRBD1; len: 16; CDR3nt: TGTGCCAGCTCAACAGACACAGGGGGCGGTGGCTACGAGCAGTACTTC; CDR3aa: CASSTDTGGGGYEQYF
abundance: many; v_gene: TRBV20-1; j_gene: TRBJ2-2; d_gene: .; len: 14; CDR3nt: TGCAGTGCTCCGGGACTCTCGAGCACCGGGGAGCTGTTTTTT; CDR3aa: CSAPGLSSTGELFF
abundance: .; v_gene: TRBV7-8; j_gene: TRBJ1-6; d_gene: .; len: 15; CDR3nt: TGTGCCAGCAGCTTGGGGGGAGGTCGGCATTCACCCCTCCACTTT; CDR3aa: CASSLGGGRHSPLHF
abundance: many; v_gene: TRBV27; j_gene: TRBJ2-1; d_gene: .; len: 10; CDR3nt: TGTGCCAGCGGAAGGAATGAGCAGTTCTTC; CDR3aa: CASGRNEQFF
abundance: many; v_gene: TRBV4-1; j_gene: TRBJ2-7; d_gene: TRBD1; len: 13; CDR3nt: TGCGCCAGCAGCCAGTCGACAGGGAACGAGCAGTACTTC; CDR3aa: CASSQSTGNEQYF
abundance: few; v_gene: TRBV6-4; j_gene: TRBJ2-1; d_gene: .; len: 14; CDR3nt: TGTGCCAGCAGTGACTCAGCCAGAAACAATGAGCAGTTCTTC; CDR3aa: CASSDSARNNEQFF
abundance: many; v_gene: TRBV20-1; j_gene: TRBJ2-1; d_gene: .; len: 11; CDR3nt: TGCAGTGCTAGAGCCGACCCCAGCTTGTTCTTC; CDR3aa: CSARADPSLFF
abundance: many; v_gene: TRBV6-6; j_gene: TRBJ2-3; d_gene: .; len: 14; CDR3nt: TGTGCCAGCAGTCTACTAGACGGGGTCGCTACGCAGTATTTT; CDR3aa: CASSLLDGVATQYF
abundance: many; v_gene: TRBV20-1; j_gene: TRBJ1-1; d_gene: .; len: 15; CDR3nt: TGCAGTGCTCTCCAGTGGGGGGAGGGTAGCACTGAAGCTTTCTTT; CDR3aa: CSALQWGEGSTEAFF
abundance: many; v_gene: TRBV5-1; j_gene: TRBJ1-2; d_gene: .; len: 13; CDR3nt: TGCGCCAGCAGCTTGGTACCGGATTATGGCTACACCTTC; CDR3aa: CASSLVPDYGYTF
abundance: many; v_gene: TRBV5-5; j_gene: TRBJ2-1; d_gene: .; len: 12; CDR3nt: TGTGCCAGCAGGGATATCTACAATGAGCAGTTCTTC; CDR3aa: CASRDIYNEQFF
abundance: .; v_gene: TRBV7-8; j_gene: TRBJ2-1; d_gene: TRBD2; len: 16; CDR3nt: TGTGCCAGCAGCTTAGATAGCGGGGGGGGTGGGCATGAGCAGTTCTTC; CDR3aa: CASSLDSGGGGHEQFF
abundance: .; v_gene: TRBV7-8; j_gene: TRBJ2-7; d_gene: TRBD2; len: 17; CDR3nt: TGTGCCAGCAGCTTAATGGGAGGGCCCCTCGGAAACTACGAGCAGTACTTC; CDR3aa: CASSLMGGPLGNYEQYF
abundance: many; v_gene: TRBV12-3/TRBV12-4; j_gene: TRBJ2-7; d_gene: .; len: 14; CDR3nt: TGTGCCAGCAGTCCCCTACTAGAATCCTACGAGCAGTACTTC; CDR3aa: CASSPLLESYEQYF
abundance: few; v_gene: TRBV7-8; j_gene: TRBJ1-1; d_gene: .; len: 15; CDR3nt: TGTGCCAGCAGCTTAGAAGGTCGGGGGAGGACTGAAGCTTTCTTT; CDR3aa: CASSLEGRGRTEAFF
abundance: many; v_gene: TRBV20-1; j_gene: TRBJ2-1; d_gene: .; len: 11; CDR3nt: TGCAGTGCTTTCAATTACAATGAGCAGTTCTTC; CDR3aa: CSAFNYNEQFF
abundance: .; v_gene: TRBV5-5; j_gene: TRBJ1-1; d_gene: .; len: 14; CDR3nt: TGTGCCAGCAGCTCCGGGCCAGGACGCTCTGAAGCTTTCTTT; CDR3aa: CASSSGPGRSEAFF
abundance: many; v_gene: TRBV2; j_gene: TRBJ1-5; d_gene: .; len: 14; CDR3nt: TGTGCCAGCAGCGTGGGCCCGAGCAATCAGCCCCAGCATTTT; CDR3aa: CASSVGPSNQPQHF
abundance: many; v_gene: TRBV7-9; j_gene: TRBJ2-3; d_gene: .; len: 14; CDR3nt: TGTGCCAGCATGCAGGGTAGGCCAACAGATACGCAGTATTTT; CDR3aa: CASMQGRPTDTQYF
abundance: many; v_gene: TRBV20-1; j_gene: TRBJ2-7; d_gene: .; len: 14; CDR3nt: TGCAGTGCTAGAGATGAGGGACCAGTGTACGAGCAGTACTTC; CDR3aa: CSARDEGPVYEQYF